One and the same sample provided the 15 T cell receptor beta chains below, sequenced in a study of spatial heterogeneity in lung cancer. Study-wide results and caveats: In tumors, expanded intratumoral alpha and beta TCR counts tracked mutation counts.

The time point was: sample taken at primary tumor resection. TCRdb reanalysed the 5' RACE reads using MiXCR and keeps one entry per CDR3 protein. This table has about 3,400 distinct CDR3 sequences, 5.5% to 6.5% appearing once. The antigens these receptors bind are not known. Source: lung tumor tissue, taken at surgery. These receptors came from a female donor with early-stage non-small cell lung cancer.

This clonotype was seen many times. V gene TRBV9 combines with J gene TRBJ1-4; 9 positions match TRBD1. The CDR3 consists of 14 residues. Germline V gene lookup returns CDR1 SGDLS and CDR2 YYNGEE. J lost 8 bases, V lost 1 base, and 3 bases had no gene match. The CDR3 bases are TGTGCCAGCAGCGTAAGGACAGGGGACGAAAAACTGTTTTTT. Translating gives CASSVRTGDEKLFF.

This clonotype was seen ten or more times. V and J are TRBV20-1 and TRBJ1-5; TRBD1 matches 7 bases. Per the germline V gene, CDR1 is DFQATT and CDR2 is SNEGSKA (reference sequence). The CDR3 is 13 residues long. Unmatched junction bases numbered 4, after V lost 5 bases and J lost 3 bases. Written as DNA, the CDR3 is TGCAGTGCTCAGGGACAGTCCAATCAGCCCCAGCATTTT. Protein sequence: CSAQGQSNQPQHF.

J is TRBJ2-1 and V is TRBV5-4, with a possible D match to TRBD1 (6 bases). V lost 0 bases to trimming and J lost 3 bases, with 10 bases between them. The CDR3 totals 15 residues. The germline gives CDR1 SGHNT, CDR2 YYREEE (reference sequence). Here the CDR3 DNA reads TGTGCCAGCAGCTTGGCAGGGGCTGTCTACAATGAGCAGTTCTTC. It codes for CASSLAGAVYNEQFF.

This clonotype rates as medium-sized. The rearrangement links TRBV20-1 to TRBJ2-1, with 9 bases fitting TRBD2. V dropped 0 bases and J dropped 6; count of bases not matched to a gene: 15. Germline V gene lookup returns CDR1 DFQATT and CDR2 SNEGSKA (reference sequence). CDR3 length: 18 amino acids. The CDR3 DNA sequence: TGCAGTGCTAGAGATCTCTTAGGGTTGGTAGCGGGAGTCAATGAGCAGTTCTTC. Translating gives CSARDLLGLVAGVNEQFF.

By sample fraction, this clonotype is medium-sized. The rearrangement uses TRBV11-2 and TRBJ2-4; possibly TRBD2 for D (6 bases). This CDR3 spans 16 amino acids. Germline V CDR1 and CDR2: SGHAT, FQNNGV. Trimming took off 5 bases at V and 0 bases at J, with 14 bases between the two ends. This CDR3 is CASSPTSGLAKNIQYF. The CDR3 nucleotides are TGTGCCAGCAGCCCAACGAGCGGGTTAGCCAAAAACATTCAGTACTTC.

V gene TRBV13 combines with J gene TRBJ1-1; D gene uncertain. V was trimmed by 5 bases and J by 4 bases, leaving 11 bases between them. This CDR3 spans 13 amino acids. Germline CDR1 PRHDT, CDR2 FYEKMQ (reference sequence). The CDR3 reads CASSQQRGTEAFF. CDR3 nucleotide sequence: TGTGCCAGCAGCCAGCAGCGGGGCACTGAAGCTTTCTTT.

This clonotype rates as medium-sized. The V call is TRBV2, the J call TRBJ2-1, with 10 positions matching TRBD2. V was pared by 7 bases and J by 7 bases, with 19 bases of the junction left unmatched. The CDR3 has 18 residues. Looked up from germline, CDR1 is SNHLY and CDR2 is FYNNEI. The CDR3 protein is CASKVGGSSGRAWNEQFF. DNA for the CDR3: TGTGCCAGCAAAGTGGGGGGGTCCAGCGGGAGGGCCTGGAATGAGCAGTTCTTC.

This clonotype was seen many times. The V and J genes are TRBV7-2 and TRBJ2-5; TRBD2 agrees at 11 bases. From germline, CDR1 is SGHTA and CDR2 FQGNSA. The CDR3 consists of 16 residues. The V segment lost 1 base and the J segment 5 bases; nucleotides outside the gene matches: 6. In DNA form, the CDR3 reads TGTGCCAGCAGCTTAGGTAGCGGGAGGGTCCGGGAGACCCAGTACTTC. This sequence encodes CASSLGSGRVRETQYF.

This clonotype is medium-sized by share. The CDR3 DNA reads as TGTGCCATCAGTGAGAACGTAGTCGGCTCCTATGGCTACACCTTC. This encodes CAISENVVGSYGYTF. J is TRBJ1-2 and V is TRBV10-3; no firm D call. Germline lookup yields CDR1 ENHRY and CDR2 SYGVKD. V lost 2 bases and J lost 4, with 14 bases in between. The CDR3 spans 15 residues.

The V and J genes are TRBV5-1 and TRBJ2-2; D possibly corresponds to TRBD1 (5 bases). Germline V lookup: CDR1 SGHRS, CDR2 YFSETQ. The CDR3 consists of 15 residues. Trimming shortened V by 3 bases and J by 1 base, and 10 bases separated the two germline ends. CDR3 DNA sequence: TGCGCCAGCAGCTCTACAGGACAGAACACCGGGGAGCTGTTTTTT. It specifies CASSSTGQNTGELFF.

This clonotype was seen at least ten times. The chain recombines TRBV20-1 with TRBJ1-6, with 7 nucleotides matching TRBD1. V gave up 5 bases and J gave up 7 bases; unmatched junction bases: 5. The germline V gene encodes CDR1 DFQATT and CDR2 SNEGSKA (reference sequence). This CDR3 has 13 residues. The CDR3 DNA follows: TGCAGTGCTTGGACAGGTTTGAATTCACCCCTCCACTTT. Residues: CSAWTGLNSPLHF.

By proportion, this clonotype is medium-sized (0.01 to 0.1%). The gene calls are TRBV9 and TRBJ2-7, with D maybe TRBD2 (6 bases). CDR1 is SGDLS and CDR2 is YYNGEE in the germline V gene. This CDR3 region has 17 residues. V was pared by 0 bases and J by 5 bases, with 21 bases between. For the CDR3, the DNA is TGTGCCAGCAGCGTAGCTCTTGGGGCAGGGAGGAGGCACGAGCAGTACGTC. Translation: CASSVALGAGRRHEQYV.

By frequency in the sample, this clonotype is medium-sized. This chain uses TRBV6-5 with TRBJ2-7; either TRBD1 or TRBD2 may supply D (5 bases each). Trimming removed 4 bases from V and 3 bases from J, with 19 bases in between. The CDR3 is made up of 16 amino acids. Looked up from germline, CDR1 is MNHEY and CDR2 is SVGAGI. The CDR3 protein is CASSSDPGSGYYEQYF. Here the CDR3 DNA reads TGTGCCAGCAGTTCCGACCCGGGGTCAGGGTACTACGAGCAGTACTTC.

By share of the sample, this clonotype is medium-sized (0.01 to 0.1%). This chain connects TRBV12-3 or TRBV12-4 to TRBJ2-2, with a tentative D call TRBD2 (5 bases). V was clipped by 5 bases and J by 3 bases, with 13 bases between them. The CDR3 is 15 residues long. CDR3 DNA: TGTGCCAGCAGTCCGGGATATACTTACACCGGGGAGCTGTTTTTT. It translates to CASSPGYTYTGELFF.

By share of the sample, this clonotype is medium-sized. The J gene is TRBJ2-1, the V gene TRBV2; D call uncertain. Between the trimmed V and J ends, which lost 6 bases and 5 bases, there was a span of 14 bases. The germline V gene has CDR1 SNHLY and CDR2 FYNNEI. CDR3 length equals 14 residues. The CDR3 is CASRPVITNNEQFF. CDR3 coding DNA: TGTGCCAGCAGGCCAGTCATCACCAACAATGAGCAGTTCTTC.